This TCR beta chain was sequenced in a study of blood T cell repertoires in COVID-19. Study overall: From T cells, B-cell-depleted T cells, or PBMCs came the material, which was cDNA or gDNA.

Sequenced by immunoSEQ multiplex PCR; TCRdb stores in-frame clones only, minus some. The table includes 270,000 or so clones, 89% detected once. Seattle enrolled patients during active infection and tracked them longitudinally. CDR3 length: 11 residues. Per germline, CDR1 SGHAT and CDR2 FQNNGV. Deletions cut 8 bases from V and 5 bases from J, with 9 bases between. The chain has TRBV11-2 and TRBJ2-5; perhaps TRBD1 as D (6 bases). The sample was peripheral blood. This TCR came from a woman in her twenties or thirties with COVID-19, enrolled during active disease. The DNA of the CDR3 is TGTGCCAGCCTAGGGGGTGAGACCCAGTACTTC. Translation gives CASLGGETQYF. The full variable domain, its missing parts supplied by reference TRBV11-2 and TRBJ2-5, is EAGVAQSPRYKIIEKRQSVAFWCNPISGHATLYWYQQILGQGPKLLIQFQNNGVVDDSQLPKDRFSAERLKGVDSTLKIQPAKLEDSAVYLCASLGGETQYFGPGTRLLVL.